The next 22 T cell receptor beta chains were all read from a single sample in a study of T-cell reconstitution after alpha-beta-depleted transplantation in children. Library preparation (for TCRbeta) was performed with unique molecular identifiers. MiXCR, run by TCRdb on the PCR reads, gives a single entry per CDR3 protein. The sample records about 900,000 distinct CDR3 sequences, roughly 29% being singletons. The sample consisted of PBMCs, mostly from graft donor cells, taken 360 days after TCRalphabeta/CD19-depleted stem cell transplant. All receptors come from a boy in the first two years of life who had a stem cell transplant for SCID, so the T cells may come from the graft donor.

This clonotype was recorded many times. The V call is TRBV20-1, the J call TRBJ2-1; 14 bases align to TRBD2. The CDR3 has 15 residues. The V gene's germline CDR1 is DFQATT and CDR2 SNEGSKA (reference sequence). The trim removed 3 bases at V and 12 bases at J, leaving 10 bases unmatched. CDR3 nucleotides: TGCAGTGCTAGTCGACTAGCGGGGGGGAAGGGTGGGCAGTTCTTC. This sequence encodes CSASRLAGGKGGQFF.

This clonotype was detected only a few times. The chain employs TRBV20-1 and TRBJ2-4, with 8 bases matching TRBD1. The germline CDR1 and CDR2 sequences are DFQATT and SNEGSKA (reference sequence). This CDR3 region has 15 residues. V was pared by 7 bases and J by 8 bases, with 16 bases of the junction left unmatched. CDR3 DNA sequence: TGCAGTGTCGCAGACAGGGGCTTATCTACGGACATTCAGTACTTC. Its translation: CSVADRGLSTDIQYF.

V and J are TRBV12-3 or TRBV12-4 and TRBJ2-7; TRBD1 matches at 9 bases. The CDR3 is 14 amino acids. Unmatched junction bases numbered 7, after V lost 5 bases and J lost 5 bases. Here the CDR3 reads CASSPGQGTHEQYF. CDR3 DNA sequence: TGTGCCAGCAGTCCCGGACAGGGGACCCACGAGCAGTACTTC.

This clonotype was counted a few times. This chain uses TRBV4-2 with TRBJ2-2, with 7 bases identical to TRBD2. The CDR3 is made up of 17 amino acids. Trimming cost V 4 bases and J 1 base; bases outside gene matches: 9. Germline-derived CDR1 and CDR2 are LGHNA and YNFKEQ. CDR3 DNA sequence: TGTGCCAGCAGCCTTAGCCCTCGCGGGGGGAACACCGGGGAGCTGTTTTTT. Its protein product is CASSLSPRGGNTGELFF.

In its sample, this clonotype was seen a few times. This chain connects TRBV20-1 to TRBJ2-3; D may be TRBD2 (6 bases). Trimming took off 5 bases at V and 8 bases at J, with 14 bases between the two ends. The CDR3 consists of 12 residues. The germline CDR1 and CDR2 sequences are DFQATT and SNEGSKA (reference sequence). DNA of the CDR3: TGCAGTGCTTCTCAACACGGGGGTACGCAGTATTTT. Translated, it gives CSASQHGGTQYF.

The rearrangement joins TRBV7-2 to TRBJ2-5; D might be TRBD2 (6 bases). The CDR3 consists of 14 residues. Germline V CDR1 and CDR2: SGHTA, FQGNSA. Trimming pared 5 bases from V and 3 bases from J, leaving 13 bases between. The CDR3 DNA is TGTGCCAGCAGCCACGGGAGTAGGAAAGAGACCCAGTACTTC. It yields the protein CASSHGSRKETQYF.

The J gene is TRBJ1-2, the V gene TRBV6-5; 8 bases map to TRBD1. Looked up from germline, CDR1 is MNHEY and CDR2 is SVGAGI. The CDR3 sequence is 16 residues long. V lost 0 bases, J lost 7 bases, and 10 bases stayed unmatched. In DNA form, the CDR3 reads TGTGCCAGCAGTTACTCGAAGTGGACAGGGTTTGGTGGCTACACCTTC. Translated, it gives CASSYSKWTGFGGYTF.

This CDR3 reads CASSAGLAGLETQYF. In DNA form, the CDR3 reads TGTGCCAGCAGCGCCGGACTAGCGGGGCTAGAGACCCAGTACTTC. This rearrangement joins TRBV7-2 to TRBJ2-5; 12 bases are a match to TRBD2. The CDR3 totals 15 residues. The J segment lost 4 bases and the V segment lost 5 bases, leaving 5 bases of the junction unmatched. Germline V lookup: CDR1 SGHTA, CDR2 FQGNSA.

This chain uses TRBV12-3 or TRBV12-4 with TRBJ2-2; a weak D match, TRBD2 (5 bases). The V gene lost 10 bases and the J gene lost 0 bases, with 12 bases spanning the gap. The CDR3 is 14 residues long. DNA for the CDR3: TGTGCCACCCGGGAACAGACGAACACCGGGGAGCTGTTTTTT. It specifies CATREQTNTGELFF.

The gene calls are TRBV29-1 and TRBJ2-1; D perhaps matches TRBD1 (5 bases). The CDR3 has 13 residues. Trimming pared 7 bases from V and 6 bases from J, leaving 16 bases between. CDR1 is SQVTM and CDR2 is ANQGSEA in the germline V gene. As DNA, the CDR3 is TGCAGCGCCGCCGCCAGGGTGGGCAATGAGCAGTTCTTC. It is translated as CSAAARVGNEQFF.

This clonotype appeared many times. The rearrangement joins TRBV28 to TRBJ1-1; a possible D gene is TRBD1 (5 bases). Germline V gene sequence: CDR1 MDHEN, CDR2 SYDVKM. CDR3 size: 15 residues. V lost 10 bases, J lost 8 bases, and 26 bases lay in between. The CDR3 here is CATTLTGRVVSEAFF. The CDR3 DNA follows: TGTGCCACTACTCTTACTGGCAGGGTGGTATCGGAAGCTTTCTTT.

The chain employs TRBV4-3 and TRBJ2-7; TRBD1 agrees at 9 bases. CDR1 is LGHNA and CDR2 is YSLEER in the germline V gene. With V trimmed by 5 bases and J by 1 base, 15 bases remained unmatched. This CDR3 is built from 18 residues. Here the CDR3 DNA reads TGCGCCAGCAGCGTAAGCACTAACCTAGGGACAGGGTCCTACGAGCAGTACTTC. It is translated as CASSVSTNLGTGSYEQYF.

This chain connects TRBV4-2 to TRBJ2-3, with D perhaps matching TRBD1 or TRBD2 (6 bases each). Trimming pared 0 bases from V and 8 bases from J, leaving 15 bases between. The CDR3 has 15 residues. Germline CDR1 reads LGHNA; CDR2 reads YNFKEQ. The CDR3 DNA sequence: TGTGCCAGCAGCCAAGATGGGGGGCCCCCAGGTACGCAGTATTTT. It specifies CASSQDGGPPGTQYF.

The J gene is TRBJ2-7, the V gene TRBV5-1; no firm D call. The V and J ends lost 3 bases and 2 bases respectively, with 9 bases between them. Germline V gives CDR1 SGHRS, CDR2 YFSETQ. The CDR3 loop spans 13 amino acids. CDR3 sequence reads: CASSWYGTYEQYF. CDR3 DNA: TGCGCCAGCAGCTGGTACGGAACCTACGAGCAGTACTTC.

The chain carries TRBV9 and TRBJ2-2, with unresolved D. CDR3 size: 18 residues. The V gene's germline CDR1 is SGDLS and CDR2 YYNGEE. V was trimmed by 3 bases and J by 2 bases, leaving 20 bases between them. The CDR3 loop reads CASSGDLGLVQNTGELFF. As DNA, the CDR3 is TGTGCCAGCAGCGGAGACTTGGGGTTGGTCCAAAACACCGGGGAGCTGTTTTTT.

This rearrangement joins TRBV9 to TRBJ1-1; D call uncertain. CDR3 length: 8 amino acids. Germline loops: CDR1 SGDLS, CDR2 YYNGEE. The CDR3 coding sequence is TGTGGGAAGACTGAAGCTTTCTTT. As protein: CGKTEAFF.

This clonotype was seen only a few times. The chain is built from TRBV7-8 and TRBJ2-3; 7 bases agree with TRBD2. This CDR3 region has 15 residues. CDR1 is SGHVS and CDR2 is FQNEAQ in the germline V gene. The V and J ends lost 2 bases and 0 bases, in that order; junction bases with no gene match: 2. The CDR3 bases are TGTGCCAGCAGCTTACCAGCGGGGAGCACAGATACGCAGTATTTT. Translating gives CASSLPAGSTDTQYF.

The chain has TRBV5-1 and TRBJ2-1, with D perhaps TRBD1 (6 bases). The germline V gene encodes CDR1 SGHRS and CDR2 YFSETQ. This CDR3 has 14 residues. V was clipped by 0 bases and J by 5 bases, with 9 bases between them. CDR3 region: CASSLDRVNNEQFF. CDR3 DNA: TGCGCCAGCAGCTTGGACAGGGTTAACAATGAGCAGTTCTTC.

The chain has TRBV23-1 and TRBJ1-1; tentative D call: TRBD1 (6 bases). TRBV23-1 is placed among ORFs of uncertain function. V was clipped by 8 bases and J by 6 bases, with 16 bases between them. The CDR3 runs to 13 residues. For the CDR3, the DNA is TGCGCCAGCGGGTTCATAGGGGGGCCTGAAGCTTTCTTT. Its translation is CASGFIGGPEAFF.

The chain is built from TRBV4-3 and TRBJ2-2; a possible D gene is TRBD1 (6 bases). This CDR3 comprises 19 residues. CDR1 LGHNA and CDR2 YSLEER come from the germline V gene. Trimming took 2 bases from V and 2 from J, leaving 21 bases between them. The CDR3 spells CASSQKFLDWGPNTGELFF. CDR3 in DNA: TGCGCCAGCAGCCAAAAATTCTTGGATTGGGGGCCCAACACCGGGGAGCTGTTTTTT.

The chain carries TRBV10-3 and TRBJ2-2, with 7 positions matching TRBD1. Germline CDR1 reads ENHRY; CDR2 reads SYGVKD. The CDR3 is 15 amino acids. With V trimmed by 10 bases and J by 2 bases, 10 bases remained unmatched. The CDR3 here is CATEQGPSNTGELFF. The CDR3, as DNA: TGTGCCACAGAACAGGGGCCCTCTAACACCGGGGAGCTGTTTTTT.

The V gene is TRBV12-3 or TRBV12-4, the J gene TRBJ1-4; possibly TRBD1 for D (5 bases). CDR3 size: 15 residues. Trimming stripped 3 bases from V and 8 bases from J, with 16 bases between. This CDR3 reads CASSLGLDSREKLFF. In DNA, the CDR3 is TGTGCCAGCAGTTTGGGATTAGACAGCCGGGAAAAACTGTTTTTT.